Included here is one T cell receptor (beta chain) sequence, with context. Its recognized antigen is unknown. The source of the sample is a study of cytomegalovirus exposure and HLA in healthy donors (dated by TCRdb to about 2017). Looking at the study overall: In an earlier analysis of fewer than 750 of the donors, roughly 300 Gb of sequence data and 100 million or so unique TCR beta sequences from some 170 million T cells were reported. Approximately 300 gigabases of sequencing data and around 85 million unique TCR sequences made up an early release that covered approximately 620 HLA-typed donors. Among the roughly 400 genotyped donors, approximately 77% belonged to the genetic ancestry cluster associated with self-reported Caucasian donors. The study aimed to test whether signatures of past pathogen exposure could be identified by cataloging public T cell receptors. Using immunosequencing, the study profiled T cell repertoires from about 610 subjects and related those repertoires to cytomegalovirus serostatus. A separate validation cohort of over 95 different subjects was used in addition to the roughly 700-subject first cohort. High-throughput TCR immunosequencing, statistical association of individual TCRs with disease status, and machine learning were combined to predict cytomegalovirus infection status. A later analysis re-analyzed previously published TCR beta repertoires from 550 to 700 donors and added high-resolution HLA genotyping to study TCR occurrence patterns. Rather than drawing on any new phenotypic data, the later analysis identified candidate immune exposures from TCR beta sequences and the way those sequences occurred across donors. An earlier analysis of 587 of the donors applied high-throughput TCR beta sequencing to assess whether each TCR beta V gene segment acted as functional or pseudogenic. Donor age, sex, ethnicity and CMV serostatus were collected together with the repertoire data. A later genetic analysis took genome-wide SNP genotypes for about 60% of the roughly 670 donors and used that subset as a discovery cohort. Every repertoire in the discovery cohort had been generated on one and the same sequencing platform. HLA typing covered class I and class II loci at four-digit resolution. The number of typed donors differed by locus: 629-630 for A, B, C, DRB1 and DQB1; approximately 530 for DQA1; around 610 for DPA1; and approximately 450 for DPB1. Several DR-DQ haplotypes were handled as single units for association and clustering, since linkage in the cohort was strong. Across 300 to 400 genotyped donors of the cohort, an average of about 220,000 unique TCR beta nucleotide sequences per donor were sequenced, and roughly 20% of those sequences were non-productive. Points the paper makes about the study in general: Because HLA typing was missing for some donors at each locus, association tests included only the typed subset. A further reported finding was that TCR beta sequences accurately predicted the HLA-A and HLA-B alleles for most subjects in the first cohort. CMV serostatus was the only immune exposure information available for the cohort. Several of the top co-occurrence clusters appeared to be linked to parvovirus B19, influenza, CMV and Epstein-Barr virus, according to a later analysis. At a false discovery rate of 0.05, a later analysis linked around 17,000 TCR beta sequences to specific HLA alleles. Across donors, most TCR sequences were observed very rarely, whereas some public TCRs were present in many individuals. In a later analysis, HLA-associated TCR beta chains were found to be more clonally expanded and to have lower generation probabilities than equally common non-associated chains. When HLA alleles, especially DR and DQ, strongly co-occurred, TCR associations were difficult to assign to individual alleles. The authors suggested that the approach could potentially be generalized to other disease states and immunological phenotypes. In vitro tests confirmed that a few of the cytomegalovirus-associated TCR beta chains recognize cytomegalovirus antigens. Because the 87-base-pair reads could not distinguish some IMGT-functional V segments, including TRBV6-2 and TRBV6-3, those segments were excluded. The earlier analysis of about 600 of the donors excluded approximately 17 rarely observed V segments, including chromosome 9 orphons, because counts were too low. In both the original and validation cohorts, the classifier was reported to diagnose cytomegalovirus status with high specificity and sensitivity. In this cohort, only TCR beta chains were sequenced, and detectable features were limited by the absence of alpha or paired-chain data. The sequencing pipeline was judged likely to have produced a cluster of highly shared sequence variants as a technical artifact. According to a later genetic analysis, donors in an Asian-associated ancestry cluster had fewer N-insertions in productive TCRs than the approximately 670-donor mean. Correlated functional status among segregating V segments might reflect linkage disequilibrium, but an unknown experimental factor could not be ruled out. According to a later analysis, TCR association rates differed among HLA loci, with DRB1 alleles showing the most associated TCRs and HLA-C alleles showing the fewest. In a later analysis, most CMV-associated TCR beta chains were found to appear HLA-restricted, with HLA associations seemingly driven largely by CMV exposure. The presence/absence analyses assumed that sequencing depth was roughly uniform across donors, and that assumption may not be true. In a later genetic analysis, a missense DCLRE1C variant was associated with V-gene and J-gene trimming of TCR beta chains, and the association was replicated in an independent cohort. In an earlier analysis of approximately 600 of the donors, most TCR beta V segments were observed in productive rearrangements about 87% or about 30% of the time, broadly matching IMGT annotations. The study gave a list of 150 to 200 TCR beta chains associated with cytomegalovirus.

The cohort was made up of about 610 healthy bone marrow donors. At the time of sampling, every cohort member was nominally healthy, though immune exposures that went unrecorded were likely present. The donor tested CMV seropositive and was one of the 289 seropositive cohort members. Every donor gave a peripheral blood sample, and the peripheral blood mononuclear cells from that sample were used for TCR beta sequencing. The Qiagen DNeasy Blood Extraction Kit was used to extract genomic DNA from the blood cell samples. Cut back by 3 bases and 5 bases, the V and J ends lie 18 bases apart. The germline V gene sets CDR1 to KGHSH and CDR2 to LQKENI. Taken from cysteine to phenylalanine, the CDR3 has 16 residues. Only the CDR3 DNA is retained, 48 bases long and in frame from the first base. The library was built by means of the immunoSEQ multiplex PCR assay. For the multiplex PCR, a mixture combining 60 forward primers for TCR Vbeta segments and 13 reverse primers for TCR Jbeta segments was used. Amplification of the CDR3 region of rearranged TCR beta genes was performed with a multiplex PCR assay on genomic DNA. On the Illumina HiSeq System, the amplified TCR beta libraries were sequenced as 87-base-pair reads. In the paper's pipeline: In a later analysis, 80 million or so unique TCR beta chains were counted across the roughly 610 repertoires, and roughly 11 million of these chains were shared by at least two donors. To remove PCR and sequencing errors, raw reads were error-corrected and collapsed into unique sequences using a nearest-neighbor algorithm that merged closely related sequences. To assign V, D and J gene segments, CDR3 sequences were aligned to IMGT reference sequences. For a sequence to be retained, at least a six-nucleotide match to both a V gene segment and a J gene segment was required. Rearrangements were called productive when the CDR3 lacked stop codons and stayed in frame with V and J; all others were non-productive. Following IMGT convention, CDR3 was defined as the stretch from the second conserved V-encoded cysteine up to the conserved J-encoded phenylalanine. In an earlier analysis of some 550 of the donors, sequences lacking an unambiguous match to a single V gene segment were excluded. In an earlier analysis of 587 of the donors, V segments were called functional above 56.7% productive rearrangements and were called segregating when the between-donor standard deviation exceeded 5%. A statistical classification framework was built for diagnosing cytomegalovirus status from the catalog of TCR beta chain sequences. V and J gene assignment, in a later analysis, came from comparing TCR nucleotide sequences with IMGT/GENE-DB human TR gene sequences. Using the TCRdist pipeline, a later analysis assigned CDR3 sequences along with most-parsimonious VDJ recombination scenarios. In a later analysis, each TCR beta chain was defined by its CDR3 amino acid sequence together with its V-gene family, and reads without a unique V-gene family were excluded. In a later analysis, nearly 600 highly shared, low-generation-probability nucleotide sequences were removed to address suspected cross-contamination and a sequencing artifact. A later analysis calculated a clonal expansion index for each public chain from normalized within-repertoire ranks of inferred template counts. Generation probabilities in a later analysis came from a VDJ recombination model fitted to out-of-frame rearrangements, and those results were checked against IGoR. Hypergeometric tests were used in a later analysis to score TCR-TCR, TCR-HLA and TCR-CMV co-occurrence, with a repertoire-size bias correction applied to the TCR pairs. A later analysis estimated false discovery rates by permuting HLA or CMV assignments 20 times. In a later analysis, co-occurring TCRs were grouped using DBSCAN, with TCRdist sequence similarity added in when clustering inside HLA-allele-positive subsets. Repertoires with fewer than 30,000 or more than 120,000 public chains were left out of co-occurrence clustering, as were about 5 repertoires with anomalous nucleotide sharing. In TCRdb, the immuneACCESS table is reduced to in-frame sequences with V and J assigned. These tables do not hold every clone; where another copy was compared, an unresolved V gene accounts for under half, and the others remain unexplained. V and J calls and clone size are as listed in that table; D and trimming were resolved from the DNA. The sample table records about 200,000 clones. Clones ranked in the top ten supply roughly 0.98% of the sample.

The TCR comes from a woman aged 25 to 39 in good health and CMV-seropositive. The sample taken for sequencing was PBMCs. The chain employs TRBV18 and TRBJ2-3; the D gene is perhaps TRBD2, on 7 matching bases. The CDR3 protein is CASSPLARGAGDTQYF. The bases read TGTGCCAGCTCACCCCTTGCCCGGGGGGCTGGAGATACGCAGTATTTT.